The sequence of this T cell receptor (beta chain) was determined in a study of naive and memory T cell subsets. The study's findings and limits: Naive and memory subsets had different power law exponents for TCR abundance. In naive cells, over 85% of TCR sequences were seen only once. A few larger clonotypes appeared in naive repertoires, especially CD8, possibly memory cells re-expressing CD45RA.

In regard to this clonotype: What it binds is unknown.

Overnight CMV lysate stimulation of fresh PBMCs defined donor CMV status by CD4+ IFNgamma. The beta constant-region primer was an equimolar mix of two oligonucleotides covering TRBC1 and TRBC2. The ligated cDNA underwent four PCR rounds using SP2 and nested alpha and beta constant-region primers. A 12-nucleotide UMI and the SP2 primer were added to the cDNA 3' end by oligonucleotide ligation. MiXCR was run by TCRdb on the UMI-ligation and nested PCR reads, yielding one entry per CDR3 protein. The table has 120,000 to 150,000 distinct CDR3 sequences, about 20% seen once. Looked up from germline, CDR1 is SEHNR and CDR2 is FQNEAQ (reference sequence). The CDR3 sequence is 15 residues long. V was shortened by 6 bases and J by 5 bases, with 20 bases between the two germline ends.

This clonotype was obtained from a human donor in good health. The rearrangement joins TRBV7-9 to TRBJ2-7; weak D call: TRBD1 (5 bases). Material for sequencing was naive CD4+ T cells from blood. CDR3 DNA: TGTGCCAGCAGTCCTGAATGGCCGGCAGGGAACGAGCAGTACTTC. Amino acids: CASSPEWPAGNEQYF.